These 20 T cell receptor beta chains share one sample of origin, sequenced in a study of OX40 agonist ivuxolimab in advanced cancers. The method was immunoSEQ multiplex PCR; TCRdb's version includes in-frame clones alone and lacks a portion of them. The table records roughly 53,000 clones, about nine tenths of them present only once. Sequences were derived from CD4+ or CD8+ T cells sorted from blood, sampled in a trial of the OX40 agonist ivuxolimab. Source of these receptors: an adult with an advanced solid tumor such as melanoma, head and neck, liver or kidney cancer.

This chain uses TRBV5-1 with TRBJ2-1; 11 bases match TRBD2. The germline V gene encodes CDR1 SGHRS and CDR2 YFSETQ. V gave up 4 bases and J gave up 10 bases; unmatched junction bases: 16. This CDR3 has 17 residues. This chain's CDR3 is CASSPKGFSGRALEQFF. For the CDR3, the DNA is TGCGCCAGCAGCCCCAAAGGATTTAGCGGGAGGGCATTAGAGCAGTTCTTC.

J is TRBJ2-6 and V is TRBV5-1; 8 bases match TRBD1. With V trimmed by 8 bases and J by 4 bases, 20 bases remained unmatched. The CDR3 spans 19 residues. Germline-derived CDR1 and CDR2 are SGHRS and YFSETQ. The CDR3 DNA follows: TGCGCCAGTAGACGACAGGGGAGTCCCAAACTTTCCGGGGCCAACGTCCTGACTTTC. This encodes CASRRQGSPKLSGANVLTF.

This rearrangement joins TRBV6-6 to TRBJ1-4, with D unresolved. CDR1 MNHNY and CDR2 SVGAGI come from the germline V gene (reference sequence). V dropped 2 bases and J dropped 8 bases, with 6 bases sitting between them. The CDR3 contains 12 residues. CDR3 sequence (DNA): TGTGCCAGCAGTTACGACCAAGAAAAACTGTTTTTT. This translates into CASSYDQEKLFF.

This chain connects TRBV28 to TRBJ1-6; TRBD1 matches 9 bases. Germline V gene lookup returns CDR1 MDHEN and CDR2 SYDVKM. This CDR3 has 19 residues. With V trimmed by 5 bases and J by 10 bases, 21 bases remained unmatched. CDR3 DNA sequence: TGTGCCAGCAGTATATCCGCCGGGACAGGGTTCGTATCGGGATCACCCCTCCACTTT. It is translated as CASSISAGTGFVSGSPLHF. Together with reference TRBV28 and TRBJ1-6, the CDR3 gives the full variable domain: DVKVTQSSRYLVKRTGEKVFLECVQDMDHENMFWYRQDPGLGLRLIYFSYDVKMKEKGDIPEGYSVSREKKERFSLILESASTNQTSMYLCASSISAGTGFVSGSPLHFGNGTRLTVT.

This clone is a singleton in its sample. Here the CDR3 reads CAWSKRGAYEQYF. In nucleotides, the CDR3 is TGTGCCTGGAGTAAGCGGGGGGCCTACGAGCAGTACTTC. The J gene is TRBJ2-7, the V gene TRBV30, with 9 bases lining up with TRBD2. The CDR3 has 13 amino acids. In germline, CDR1 is GTSNPN, CDR2 SVGIG (reference sequence). Unmatched junction bases numbered 1, after V lost 2 bases and J lost 2 bases.

In this sample, this clone turned up a few times. The chain carries TRBV2 and TRBJ2-7; the D gene is possibly TRBD2 (5 bases). The CDR3 runs to 12 residues. V gave up 7 bases and J gave up 6 bases, with 13 bases separating them. The germline gives CDR1 SNHLY, CDR2 FYNNEI. The CDR3 nucleotides read TGTGCCAGCACCCTGGGAGTTGGCGAGCAGTACTTC. Encoded protein: CASTLGVGEQYF.

The V call is TRBV18, the J call TRBJ1-1, with D maybe TRBD1 (5 bases). V was pared by 5 bases and J by 4 bases, with 14 bases between. CDR1 is KGHSH and CDR2 is LQKENI in the germline V gene. The CDR3 is made up of 14 amino acids. CDR3 amino acids: CASSFSGGATEAFF. The CDR3 coding sequence is TGTGCCAGCTCATTTTCCGGCGGGGCCACTGAAGCTTTCTTT.

The rearrangement uses TRBV7-9 and TRBJ1-1, with TRBD1 matching over 8 bases. This CDR3 has 16 residues. Germline V gene data show CDR1 as SEHNR and CDR2 as FQNEAQ (reference sequence). V dropped 5 bases and J dropped 4; count of bases not matched to a gene: 12. The CDR3 region is CASSPDRGAGSTEAFF. The CDR3 bases are TGTGCCAGCAGCCCCGACAGGGGAGCGGGGAGCACTGAAGCTTTCTTT.

CDR3 coding DNA: TGTGCCAGCAGTGGGACTAGCATTGAGCAGTTCTTC. Its protein product is CASSGTSIEQFF. V is TRBV2 and J is TRBJ2-1, with 8 bases matching TRBD2. The CDR3 runs to 12 residues. In germline, CDR1 is SNHLY, CDR2 FYNNEI. V dropped 4 bases and J dropped 9; count of bases not matched to a gene: 2.

The rearrangement uses TRBV7-2 and TRBJ2-1; 11 bases are shared with TRBD2. Trimming cost V 0 bases and J 6 bases; bases outside gene matches: 7. Looked up from germline, CDR1 is SGHTA and CDR2 is FQGNSA. The CDR3 loop spans 17 amino acids. DNA of the CDR3: TGTGCCAGCAGCTTAGCTAGCGGGAGGGCTCGTGGCAATGAGCAGTTCTTC. It encodes CASSLASGRARGNEQFF.

This chain connects TRBV9 to TRBJ1-2; D call uncertain. This CDR3 comprises 14 residues. CDR1 and CDR2 from the germline V gene are SGDLS and YYNGEE. The V and J ends lost 0 bases and 8 bases respectively, with 14 bases between them. CDR3 sequence (DNA): TGTGCCAGCAGCGTAGAGTCAGGTGCCAGCGGCTACACCTTC. It encodes CASSVESGASGYTF.

V is TRBV28 and J is TRBJ1-2, with D perhaps TRBD1 (6 bases). CDR3 length: 14 amino acids. V dropped 4 bases and J dropped 4 bases, with 13 bases sitting between them. Per germline, CDR1 MDHEN and CDR2 SYDVKM. CDR3 in amino acids: CASSSGDWVYGYTF. The DNA for the CDR3 is TGTGCCAGCAGTTCAGGGGATTGGGTCTATGGCTACACCTTC.

This sequence joins TRBV29-1 and TRBJ1-5; D remains unclear. V dropped 4 bases and J dropped 2 bases, with 15 bases sitting between them. The CDR3 totals 15 residues. CDR1 is SQVTM, CDR2 ANQGSEA, per germline. CDR3 nucleotides: TGCAGCGTTGGTGAGGGCCTCTTGGGCAATCAGCCCCAGCATTTT. Translation: CSVGEGLLGNQPQHF.

The genes are TRBV7-2 and TRBJ1-1; possible D gene TRBD1, 6 bases. CDR3 size: 15 residues. Germline V gives CDR1 SGHTA, CDR2 FQGNSA. V lost 1 base to trimming and J lost 1 base, with 10 bases between them. For the CDR3, the DNA is TGTGCCAGCAGCTTAGTAAGACAGGCGAACACTGAAGCTTTCTTT. Translating it yields CASSLVRQANTEAFF.

This clone has only one observation. This chain connects TRBV5-4 to TRBJ1-6, with D perhaps TRBD1 (6 bases). Trimming removed 4 bases from V and 6 bases from J, with 11 bases in between. The length of the CDR3 is 14 residues. CDR1 and CDR2 (germline): SGHNT, YYREEE (reference sequence). The CDR3 loop reads CASSPGTINSPLHF. In DNA form, the CDR3 reads TGTGCCAGCAGCCCCGGGACAATTAATTCACCCCTCCACTTT.

The chain's CDR3 is CASSIEVGGSGELFF. The CDR3 coding sequence is TGTGCCAGTAGTATAGAAGTTGGCGGATCCGGGGAGCTGTTTTTT. V gene TRBV19 combines with J gene TRBJ2-2; D is undetermined. The CDR3 has 15 residues. Germline CDR1 and CDR2: LNHDA and SQIVND (reference sequence). Trimming left V 0 bases short and J 6 bases short, with 11 bases between.

The rearrangement joins TRBV4-2 to TRBJ1-1, with D possibly being TRBD1 (6 bases). This CDR3 region has 15 residues. V was cut by 4 bases and J by 0 bases, with 12 bases left in between. CDR1 is LGHNA, CDR2 YNFKEQ, per germline. The CDR3 coding sequence is TGTGCCAGCAGCCCGTTTGGACAGATGAACACTGAAGCTTTCTTT. Translation: CASSPFGQMNTEAFF.

V usage is TRBV28 and J usage is TRBJ1-2, with D perhaps matching TRBD1 (5 bases). The V end lost 1 base, the J end lost 1 base, and 10 bases lay between the germline ends. Germline CDR1 and CDR2: MDHEN and SYDVKM. The CDR3 has 15 residues. CDR3 sequence reads: CASSLSGPYNYGYTF. In DNA form, the CDR3 reads TGTGCCAGCAGTTTATCAGGGCCCTATAACTATGGCTACACCTTC.

The chain joins TRBV6-6 to TRBJ1-5; the match to TRBD1 covers 9 bases. The V gene end was trimmed by 5 bases and the J gene end by 0 bases; junction bases not matched to a gene: 5. CDR1 MNHNY and CDR2 SVGAGI come from the germline V gene (reference sequence). The CDR3 covers 16 residues. CDR3 bases: TGTGCCAGCAGTAAGGACAGGGGCGGTAGCAATCAGCCCCAGCATTTT. Its translation: CASSKDRGGSNQPQHF.

The rearrangement uses TRBV29-1 and TRBJ2-7; no definite D call. CDR1 and CDR2 from the germline V gene are SQVTM and ANQGSEA. The CDR3 is 11 residues long. Trimming cost V 4 bases and J 2 bases, with 6 bases left between them. The chain's CDR3 is CSVGRTYEQYF. In DNA form, the CDR3 reads TGCAGCGTTGGCAGAACCTACGAGCAGTACTTC.